This T cell receptor (beta chain) was found in a study of blood T cell repertoires in COVID-19. Study-wide context: The samples span acute and convalescent COVID-19 from the United States, Italy and Spain. In each case, the material was cDNA or gDNA derived from T cells, B-cell-depleted T cells, or PBMCs.

Per the original data handling: From reference gene primer amplification, estimates of nucleated cell counts were derived. Here immunoSEQ multiplex PCR was the method, and the copy in TCRdb shows in-frame clones only, minus some. The V and J calls and clone size were taken over from that table, and D and trimming were inferred from the DNA. Of roughly 180,000 clones listed, about four fifths are singletons. CDR1 SGHTA and CDR2 FQGNSA come from the germline V gene. CDR3 length equals 13 residues. V was clipped by 3 bases and J by 8 bases, with 11 bases between them. The sample was peripheral blood. The genes are TRBV7-2 and TRBJ2-1, with a possible D match to TRBD2 (5 bases). The sequence was obtained from a man in his forties or fifties who had recovered from COVID-19. Written as DNA, the CDR3 is TGTGCCAGCAGCTTCACTAGGGCTGATGAGCAGTTCTTC. Amino acid sequence: CASSFTRADEQFF.